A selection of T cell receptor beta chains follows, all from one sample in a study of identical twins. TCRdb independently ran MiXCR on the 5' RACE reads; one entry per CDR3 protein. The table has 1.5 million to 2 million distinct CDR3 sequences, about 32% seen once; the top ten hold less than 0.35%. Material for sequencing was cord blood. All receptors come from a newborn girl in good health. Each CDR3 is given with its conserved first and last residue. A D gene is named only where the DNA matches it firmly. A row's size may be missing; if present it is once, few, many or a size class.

CDR3 DNA: TGTGCCAGCAGCCCCTTAGCGGGAACCTACAATGAGCAGTACTTC; CDR3 protein: CASSPLAGTYNEQYF; D gene: TRBD2; J gene: TRBJ2-7; clone size: few; V gene: TRBV11-2; CDR3 length: 15
CDR3 DNA: TGCAGCGTTGCCGGACGGATGAACACTGAAGCTTTCTTT; CDR3 protein: CSVAGRMNTEAFF; D gene: NA; J gene: TRBJ1-1; clone size: many; V gene: TRBV29-1; CDR3 length: 13
CDR3 DNA: TGTGCCAGCAGCCCCCGGACTAGCGGGAGTGACACCGGGGAGCTGTTTTTT; CDR3 protein: CASSPRTSGSDTGELFF; D gene: TRBD2; J gene: TRBJ2-2; clone size: NA; V gene: TRBV9; CDR3 length: 17
CDR3 DNA: TGTGCCAGCAGTTTTAGCAGGGTTTATGGCTACACCTTC; CDR3 protein: CASSFSRVYGYTF; D gene: NA; J gene: TRBJ1-2; clone size: NA; V gene: TRBV28; CDR3 length: 13
CDR3 DNA: TGCGCCAGCAGTCCGGACAGGCTGGGGTTTTACGAGCAGTACTTC; CDR3 protein: CASSPDRLGFYEQYF; D gene: TRBD1; J gene: TRBJ2-7; clone size: few; V gene: TRBV10-1; CDR3 length: 15
CDR3 DNA: TGTGCCAGCAGCAAAGCGGAAGAAGCTGAAGCTTTCTTT; CDR3 protein: CASSKAEEAEAFF; D gene: NA; J gene: TRBJ1-1; clone size: NA; V gene: TRBV21-1; CDR3 length: 13
CDR3 DNA: TGTGCCAGCAGCTTAGAATCGACAGTCAATCAGCCCCAGCATTTT; CDR3 protein: CASSLESTVNQPQHF; D gene: NA; J gene: TRBJ1-5; clone size: few; V gene: TRBV7-2; CDR3 length: 15
CDR3 DNA: TGTGCCAGCAGTTTTCCCCAAGACTATGGCTACACCTTC; CDR3 protein: CASSFPQDYGYTF; D gene: NA; J gene: TRBJ1-2; clone size: few; V gene: TRBV28; CDR3 length: 13
CDR3 DNA: TGTGCCAGCCGGACAGGAAGGGGGAGGCCTTATGGCTACACCTTC; CDR3 protein: CASRTGRGRPYGYTF; D gene: TRBD1; J gene: TRBJ1-2; clone size: NA; V gene: TRBV2; CDR3 length: 15
CDR3 DNA: TGCGCCAGCAGCTTGGGCTTTGGACGGTCGAACACCGGGGAGCTGTTTTTT; CDR3 protein: CASSLGFGRSNTGELFF; D gene: NA; J gene: TRBJ2-2; clone size: few; V gene: TRBV5-1; CDR3 length: 17
CDR3 DNA: TGTGCCAGCAGTGAACAGGGGGCGCGTTACGAGCAGTACTTC; CDR3 protein: CASSEQGARYEQYF; D gene: TRBD1; J gene: TRBJ2-7; clone size: NA; V gene: TRBV2; CDR3 length: 14
CDR3 DNA: TGCAGTGCTAGAACTGCGGGAGGGTTGTACAATGAGCAGTTCTTC; CDR3 protein: CSARTAGGLYNEQFF; D gene: TRBD2; J gene: TRBJ2-1; clone size: NA; V gene: TRBV20-1; CDR3 length: 15
CDR3 DNA: TGCAGTGCTACATACTTCAGGGGGTCCTACAATGAGCAGTTCTTC; CDR3 protein: CSATYFRGSYNEQFF; D gene: TRBD1; J gene: TRBJ2-1; clone size: NA; V gene: TRBV20-1; CDR3 length: 15
CDR3 DNA: TGTGCCAGCAGTTCCCCCCAGGGGGCCCATTACGAGCAGTACTTC; CDR3 protein: CASSSPQGAHYEQYF; D gene: TRBD1; J gene: TRBJ2-7; clone size: NA; V gene: TRBV27; CDR3 length: 15
CDR3 DNA: TGTGCCAGCAGCTCCAAGAACCGAGGGACATCTTCCTACGAGCAGTACTTC; CDR3 protein: CASSSKNRGTSSYEQYF; D gene: NA; J gene: TRBJ2-7; clone size: few; V gene: TRBV5-5; CDR3 length: 17
CDR3 DNA: TGTGCCAGCAGTGTTGGCAGGTCTAATGAAAAACTGTTTTTT; CDR3 protein: CASSVGRSNEKLFF; D gene: NA; J gene: TRBJ1-4; clone size: few; V gene: TRBV2; CDR3 length: 14
CDR3 DNA: TGCAGTGCTAGGACCGGGACAGGGGGCAATGAGCAGTTCTTC; CDR3 protein: CSARTGTGGNEQFF; D gene: TRBD1; J gene: TRBJ2-1; clone size: NA; V gene: TRBV20-1; CDR3 length: 14
CDR3 DNA: TGTGCCAGCAGTGAAGTAGGGGTGGAGACCCAGTACTTC; CDR3 protein: CASSEVGVETQYF; D gene: NA; J gene: TRBJ2-5; clone size: NA; V gene: TRBV2; CDR3 length: 13